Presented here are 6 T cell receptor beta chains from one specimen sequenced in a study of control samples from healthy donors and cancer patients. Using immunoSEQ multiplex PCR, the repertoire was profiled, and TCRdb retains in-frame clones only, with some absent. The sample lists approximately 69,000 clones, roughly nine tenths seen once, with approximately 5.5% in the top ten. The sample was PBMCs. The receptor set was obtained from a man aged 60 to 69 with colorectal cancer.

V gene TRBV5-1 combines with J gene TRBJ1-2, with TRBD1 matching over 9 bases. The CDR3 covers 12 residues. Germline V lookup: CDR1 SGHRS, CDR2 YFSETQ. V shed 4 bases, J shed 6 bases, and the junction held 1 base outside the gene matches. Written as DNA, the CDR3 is TGCGCCAGCAGCCGACAGGGGGATGGCTACACCTTC. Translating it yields CASSRQGDGYTF.

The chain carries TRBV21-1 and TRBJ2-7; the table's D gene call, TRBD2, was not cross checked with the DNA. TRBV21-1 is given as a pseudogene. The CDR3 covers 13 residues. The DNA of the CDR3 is TGTGCCAGCAGCAACCCTACTACCTACGAGCAGTACTTC. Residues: CASSNPTTYEQYF.

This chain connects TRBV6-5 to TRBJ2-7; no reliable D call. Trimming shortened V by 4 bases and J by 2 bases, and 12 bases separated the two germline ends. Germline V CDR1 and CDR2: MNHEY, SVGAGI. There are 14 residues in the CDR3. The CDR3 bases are TGTGCCAGCAGTTGGGTCTCTGGGGCCTACGAGCAGTACTTC. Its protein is CASSWVSGAYEQYF.

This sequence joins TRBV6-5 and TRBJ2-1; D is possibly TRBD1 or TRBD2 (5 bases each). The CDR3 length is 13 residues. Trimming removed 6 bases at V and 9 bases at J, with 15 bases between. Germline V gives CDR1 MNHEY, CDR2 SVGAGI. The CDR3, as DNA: TGTGCCAGCAGCTCCCTGGGGCGGGCTGAGCAGTTCTTC. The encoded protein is CASSSLGRAEQFF.

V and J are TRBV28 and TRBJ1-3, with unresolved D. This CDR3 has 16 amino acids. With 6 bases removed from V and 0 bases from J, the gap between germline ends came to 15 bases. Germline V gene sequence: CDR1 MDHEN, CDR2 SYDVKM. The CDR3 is CASSRPFLSSGNTIYF. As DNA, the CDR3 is TGTGCCAGCAGCCGCCCCTTCCTCTCCTCTGGAAACACCATATATTTT.

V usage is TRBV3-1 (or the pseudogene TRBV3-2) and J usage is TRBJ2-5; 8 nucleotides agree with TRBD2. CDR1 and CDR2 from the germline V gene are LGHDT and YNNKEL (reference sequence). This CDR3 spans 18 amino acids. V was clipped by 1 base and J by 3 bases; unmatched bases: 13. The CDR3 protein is CASSQGSLGRGEKETQYF. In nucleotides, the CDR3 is TGTGCCAGCAGCCAAGGTTCGCTCGGGCGGGGGGAAAAAGAGACCCAGTACTTC.